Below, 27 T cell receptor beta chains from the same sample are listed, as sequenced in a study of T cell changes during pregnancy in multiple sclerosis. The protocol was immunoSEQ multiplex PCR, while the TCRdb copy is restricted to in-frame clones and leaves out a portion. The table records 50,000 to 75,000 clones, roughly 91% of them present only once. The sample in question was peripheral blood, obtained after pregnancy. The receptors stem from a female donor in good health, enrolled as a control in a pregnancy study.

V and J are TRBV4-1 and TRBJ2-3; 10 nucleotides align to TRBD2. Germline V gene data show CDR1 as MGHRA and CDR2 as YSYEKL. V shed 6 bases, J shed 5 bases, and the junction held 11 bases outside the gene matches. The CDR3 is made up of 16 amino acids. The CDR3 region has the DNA TGCGCCAGCAGGGTCCTGGCTAGCGGGGGTGGAGATACGCAGTATTTT. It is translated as CASRVLASGGGDTQYF.

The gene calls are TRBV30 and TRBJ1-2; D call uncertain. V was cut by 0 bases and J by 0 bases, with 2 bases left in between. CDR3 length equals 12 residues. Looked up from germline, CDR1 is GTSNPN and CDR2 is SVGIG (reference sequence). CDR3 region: CAWSVSNYGYTF. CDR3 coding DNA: TGTGCCTGGAGTGTCTCTAACTATGGCTACACCTTC.

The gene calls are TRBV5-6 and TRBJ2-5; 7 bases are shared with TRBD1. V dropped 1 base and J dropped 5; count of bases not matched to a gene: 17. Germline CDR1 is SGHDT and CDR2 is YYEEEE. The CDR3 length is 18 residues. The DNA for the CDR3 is TGTGCCAGCAGCTTGTACTCTACGGGACAGACTTTTTGGGAGACCCAGTACTTC. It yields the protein CASSLYSTGQTFWETQYF.

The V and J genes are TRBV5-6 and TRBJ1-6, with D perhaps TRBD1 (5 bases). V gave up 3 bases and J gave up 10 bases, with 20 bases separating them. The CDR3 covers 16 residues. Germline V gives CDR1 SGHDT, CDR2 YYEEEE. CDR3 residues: CASSWPSGAPGSPLHF. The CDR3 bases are TGTGCCAGCAGCTGGCCGTCTGGGGCACCCGGGTCACCCCTCCACTTT.

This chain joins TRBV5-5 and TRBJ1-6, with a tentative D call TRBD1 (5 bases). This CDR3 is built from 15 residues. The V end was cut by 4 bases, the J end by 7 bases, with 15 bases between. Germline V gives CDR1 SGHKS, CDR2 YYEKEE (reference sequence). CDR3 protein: CASSRLDRGNSPLHF. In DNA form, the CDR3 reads TGTGCCAGCAGCCGACTTGACCGGGGGAATTCACCCCTCCACTTT.

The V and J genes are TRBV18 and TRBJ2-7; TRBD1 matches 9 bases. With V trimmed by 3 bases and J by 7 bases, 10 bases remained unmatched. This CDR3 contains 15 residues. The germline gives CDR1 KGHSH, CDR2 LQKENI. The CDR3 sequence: CASSPAGTGRSEQYF. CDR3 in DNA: TGTGCCAGCTCACCTGCCGGGACAGGGCGAAGTGAGCAGTACTTC.

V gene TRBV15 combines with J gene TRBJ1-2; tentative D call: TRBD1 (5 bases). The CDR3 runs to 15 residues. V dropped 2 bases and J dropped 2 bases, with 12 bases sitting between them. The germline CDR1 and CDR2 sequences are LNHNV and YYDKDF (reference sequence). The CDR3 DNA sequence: TGTGCCACCAGCAGAATTGAAGGGGAAAACTATGGCTACACCTTC. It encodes CATSRIEGENYGYTF. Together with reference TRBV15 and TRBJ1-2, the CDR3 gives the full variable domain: DAMVIQNPRYQVTQFGKPVTLSCSQTLNHNVMYWYQQKSSQAPKLLFHYYDKDFNNEADTPDNFQSRRPNTSFCFLDIRSPGLGDTAMYLCATSRIEGENYGYTFGSGTRLTVV.

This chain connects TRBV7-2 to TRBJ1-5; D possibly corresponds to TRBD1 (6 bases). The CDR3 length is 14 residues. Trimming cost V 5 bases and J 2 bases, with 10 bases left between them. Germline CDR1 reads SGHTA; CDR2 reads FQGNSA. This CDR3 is CASSPQGRNQPQHF. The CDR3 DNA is TGTGCCAGCAGCCCACAGGGACGCAATCAGCCCCAGCATTTT.

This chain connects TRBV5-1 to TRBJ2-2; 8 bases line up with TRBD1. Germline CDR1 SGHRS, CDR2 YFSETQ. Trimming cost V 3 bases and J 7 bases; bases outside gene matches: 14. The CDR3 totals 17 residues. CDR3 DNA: TGCGCCAGCAGCTCGGGGGATTGGACAGGGAGGAACGGGGAGCTGTTTTTT. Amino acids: CASSSGDWTGRNGELFF.

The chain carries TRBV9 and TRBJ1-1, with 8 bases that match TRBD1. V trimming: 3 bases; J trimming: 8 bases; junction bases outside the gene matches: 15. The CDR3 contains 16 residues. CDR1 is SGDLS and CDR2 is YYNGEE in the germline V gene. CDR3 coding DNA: TGTGCCAGCAGCGCAGACAGGGGAGGAAACCGGCGAGAAGCTTTCTTT. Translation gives CASSADRGGNRREAFF.

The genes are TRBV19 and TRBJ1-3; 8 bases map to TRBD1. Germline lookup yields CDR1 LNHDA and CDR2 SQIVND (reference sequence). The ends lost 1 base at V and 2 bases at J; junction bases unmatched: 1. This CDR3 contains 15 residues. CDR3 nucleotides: TGTGCCAGTAGTATAGGGACAGGGACTGGAAACACCATATATTTT. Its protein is CASSIGTGTGNTIYF. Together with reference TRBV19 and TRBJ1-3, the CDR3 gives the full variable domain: DGGITQSPKYLFRKEGQNVTLSCEQNLNHDAMYWYRQDPGQGLRLIYYSQIVNDFQKGDIAEGYSVSREKKESFPLTVTSAQKNPTAFYLCASSIGTGTGNTIYFGEGSWLTVV.

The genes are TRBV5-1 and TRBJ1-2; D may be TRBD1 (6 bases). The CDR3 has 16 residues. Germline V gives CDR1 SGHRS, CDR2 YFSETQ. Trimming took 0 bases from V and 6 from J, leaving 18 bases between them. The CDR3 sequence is CASSLGYRTGSHGYTF. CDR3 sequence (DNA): TGCGCCAGCAGCTTGGGCTATAGAACAGGGTCTCATGGCTACACCTTC. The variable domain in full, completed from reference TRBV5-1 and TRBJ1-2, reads KAGVTQTPRYLIKTRGQQVTLSCSPISGHRSVSWYQQTPGQGLQFLFEYFSETQRNKGNFPGRFSGRQFSNSRSEMNVSTLELGDSALYLCASSLGYRTGSHGYTFGSGTRLTVV.

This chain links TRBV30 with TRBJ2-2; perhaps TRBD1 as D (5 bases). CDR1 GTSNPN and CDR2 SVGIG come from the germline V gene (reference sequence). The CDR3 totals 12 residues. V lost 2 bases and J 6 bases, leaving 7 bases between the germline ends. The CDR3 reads CAWSQGPGELFF. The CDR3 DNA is TGTGCCTGGAGTCAGGGTCCCGGGGAGCTGTTTTTT.

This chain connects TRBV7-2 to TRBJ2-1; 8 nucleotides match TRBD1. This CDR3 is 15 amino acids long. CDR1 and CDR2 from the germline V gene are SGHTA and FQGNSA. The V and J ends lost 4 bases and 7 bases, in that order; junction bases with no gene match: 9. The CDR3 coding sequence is TGTGCCAGCAGCTCGTACGGGACAGGCCGGAATGAGCAGTTCTTC. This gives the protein CASSSYGTGRNEQFF.

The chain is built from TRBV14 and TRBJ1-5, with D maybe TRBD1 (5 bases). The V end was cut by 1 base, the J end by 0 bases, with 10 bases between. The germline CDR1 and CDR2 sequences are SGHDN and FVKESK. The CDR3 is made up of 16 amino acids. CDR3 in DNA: TGTGCCAGCAGCCAAGGGAGACAGTATAGCAATCAGCCCCAGCATTTT. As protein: CASSQGRQYSNQPQHF.

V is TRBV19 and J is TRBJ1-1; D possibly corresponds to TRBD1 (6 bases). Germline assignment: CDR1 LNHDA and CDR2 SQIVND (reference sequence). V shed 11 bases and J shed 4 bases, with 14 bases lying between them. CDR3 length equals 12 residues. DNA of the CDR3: TGTGCCTCCGGGGGGGCTGCCACTGAAGCTTTCTTT. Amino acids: CASGGAATEAFF.

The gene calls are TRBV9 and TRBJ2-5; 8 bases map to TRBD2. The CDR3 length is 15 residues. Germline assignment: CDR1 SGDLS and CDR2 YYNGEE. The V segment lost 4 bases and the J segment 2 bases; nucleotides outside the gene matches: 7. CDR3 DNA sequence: TGTGCCAGCAGCCCAGGGACTAGGAGACAAGAGACCCAGTACTTC. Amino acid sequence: CASSPGTRRQETQYF.

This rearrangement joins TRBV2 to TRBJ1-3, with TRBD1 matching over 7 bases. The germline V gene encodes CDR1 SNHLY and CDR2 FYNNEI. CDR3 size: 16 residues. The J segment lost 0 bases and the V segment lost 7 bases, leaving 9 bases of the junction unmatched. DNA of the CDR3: TGTGCCAGCACCCCTAGGACAGGACGCTCTGGAAACACCATATATTTT. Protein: CASTPRTGRSGNTIYF.

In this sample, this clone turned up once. CDR3 sequence: CASSHIPGQMNTEAFF. CDR3 coding DNA: TGTGCCAGTAGTCACATACCGGGACAGATGAACACTGAAGCTTTCTTT. The chain joins TRBV19 to TRBJ1-1, with 7 bases matching TRBD1. The CDR3 extends over 16 amino acids. The germline CDR1 and CDR2 sequences are LNHDA and SQIVND (reference sequence). V lost 5 bases to trimming and J lost 0 bases; unmatched junction nucleotides: 9.

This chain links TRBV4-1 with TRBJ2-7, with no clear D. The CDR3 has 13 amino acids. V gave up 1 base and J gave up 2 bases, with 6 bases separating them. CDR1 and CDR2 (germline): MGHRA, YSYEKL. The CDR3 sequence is CASSQVLAYEQYF. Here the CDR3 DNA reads TGCGCCAGCAGCCAAGTCCTCGCCTACGAGCAGTACTTC.

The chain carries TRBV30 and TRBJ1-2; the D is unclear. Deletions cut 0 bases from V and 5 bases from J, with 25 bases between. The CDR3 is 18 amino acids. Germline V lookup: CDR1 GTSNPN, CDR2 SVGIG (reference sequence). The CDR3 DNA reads TGTGCCTGGAGTGTATTCTCGGCAGGATACAGTACCAGATATGGCTACACCTTC. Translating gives CAWSVFSAGYSTRYGYTF.

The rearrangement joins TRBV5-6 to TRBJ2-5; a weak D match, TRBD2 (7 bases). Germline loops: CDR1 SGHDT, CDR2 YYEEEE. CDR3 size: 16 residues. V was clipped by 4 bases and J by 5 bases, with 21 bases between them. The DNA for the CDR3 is TGTGCCAGCAGCCCTGATACGGGGGGCGTCGGGGAGACCCAGTACTTC. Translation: CASSPDTGGVGETQYF. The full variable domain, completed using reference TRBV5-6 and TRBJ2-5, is DAGVTQSPTHLIKTRGQQVTLRCSPKSGHDTVSWYQQALGQGPQFIFQYYEEEERQRGNFPDRFSGHQFPNYSSELNVNALLLGDSALYLCASSPDTGGVGETQYFGPGTRLLVL.

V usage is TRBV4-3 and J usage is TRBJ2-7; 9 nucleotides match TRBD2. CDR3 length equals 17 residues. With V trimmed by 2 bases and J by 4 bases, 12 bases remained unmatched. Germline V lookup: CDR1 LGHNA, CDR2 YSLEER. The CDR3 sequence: CASSQLAAGGQRYEQYF. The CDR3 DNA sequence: TGCGCCAGCAGCCAATTGGCGGCGGGGGGGCAGAGGTACGAGCAGTACTTC.

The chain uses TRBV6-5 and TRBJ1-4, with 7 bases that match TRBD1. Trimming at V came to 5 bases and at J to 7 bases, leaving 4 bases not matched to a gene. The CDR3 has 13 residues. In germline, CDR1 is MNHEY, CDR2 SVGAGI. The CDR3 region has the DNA TGTGCCAGCAGTATCAACAGGGGTGAAAAACTGTTTTTT. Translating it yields CASSINRGEKLFF.

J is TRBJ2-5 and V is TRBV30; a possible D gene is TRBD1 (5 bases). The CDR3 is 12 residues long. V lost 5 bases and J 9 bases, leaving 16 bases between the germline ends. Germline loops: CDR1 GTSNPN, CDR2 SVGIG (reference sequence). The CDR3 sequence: CAWGDSRWSQYF. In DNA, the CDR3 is TGTGCCTGGGGAGACAGTCGGTGGTCCCAGTACTTC.

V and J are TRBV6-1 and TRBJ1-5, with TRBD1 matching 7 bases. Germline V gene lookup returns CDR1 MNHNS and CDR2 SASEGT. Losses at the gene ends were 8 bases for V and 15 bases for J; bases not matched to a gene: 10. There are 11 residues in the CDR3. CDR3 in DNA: TGTGCCAGCGGGTCGCAGGGGGAGACGCATTTT. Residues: CASGSQGETHF.

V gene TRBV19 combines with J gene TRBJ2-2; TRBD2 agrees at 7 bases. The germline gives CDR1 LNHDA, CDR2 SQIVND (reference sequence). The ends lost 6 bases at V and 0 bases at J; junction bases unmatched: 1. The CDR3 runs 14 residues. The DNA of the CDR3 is TGTGCCAGTAGAGGACTAGCGAACACCGGGGAGCTGTTTTTT. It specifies CASRGLANTGELFF.